Listed below are T cell receptor beta chains from one sample, sequenced in a study of blood T cell repertoires in COVID-19. Sequenced by immunoSEQ multiplex PCR; TCRdb stores in-frame clones only, minus some. The sample has roughly 150,000 clones, 80% to 90% seen once. Sequencing used peripheral blood. Receptors were obtained from a woman between 45 and 60 years old with acute or convalescent COVID-19. Each CDR3 is given with its conserved first and last residue. D genes are given only for firm matches. Only some rows state a clone size, as once, few, many or a class for expanded clones.

D: -; V: TRBV6-6; J: TRBJ2-7; size: -; DNA: TGTGCCAGCAGGAGATCCGGGGCCCAGGAGGGGCAGTACTTC; CDR3: CASRRSGAQEGQYF
D: -; V: TRBV9; J: TRBJ2-5; size: once; DNA: TGTGCCAGCAGCGTAGATTGGCGGGATGAAGAGACCCAGTACTTC; CDR3: CASSVDWRDEETQYF
D: -; V: TRBV18; J: TRBJ2-7; size: -; DNA: TGTGCCAGCTCACCAGAGGGGGCCTACGAGCAGTACTTC; CDR3: CASSPEGAYEQYF
D: TRBD1; V: TRBV11-3; J: TRBJ2-7; size: -; DNA: TGTGCCAGCAGCTTACATTCCGGGACAGGGATCGAGCAGTACTTC; CDR3: CASSLHSGTGIEQYF
D: -; V: TRBV6-5; J: TRBJ1-3; size: few; DNA: TGTGCCAGCAGTTACTCCCTTGCAGGGGCTGGAAACACCATATATTTT; CDR3: CASSYSLAGAGNTIYF
D: -; V: TRBV24-1; J: TRBJ2-1; size: -; DNA: TGTGCCACCAGTGATTCGGGCGGGGCGCAGTTCTTC; CDR3: CATSDSGGAQFF
D: -; V: TRBV9; J: TRBJ1-5; size: -; DNA: TGTGCCAGCAGCGTAGACGGGGGACAGCCCCAGCATTTT; CDR3: CASSVDGGQPQHF
D: -; V: TRBV18; J: TRBJ2-3; size: -; DNA: TGTGCCAGCTCACAATTGAGAGATACGCAGTATTTT; CDR3: CASSQLRDTQYF
D: -; V: TRBV14; J: TRBJ2-7; size: few; DNA: TGTGCCAGCAGCCAAGTGCAGTACTACGAGCAGTACTTC; CDR3: CASSQVQYYEQYF
D: -; V: TRBV28; J: TRBJ2-5; size: once; DNA: TGTGCCAGCAGTTTAATCGGCAGCGGAGAGACCCAGTACTTC; CDR3: CASSLIGSGETQYF
D: -; V: TRBV5-1; J: TRBJ2-7; size: -; DNA: TGCGCCAGCAGCTTGGCCGTGGGGCCCCACGAGCAGTACTTC; CDR3: CASSLAVGPHEQYF
D: TRBD1; V: TRBV5-1; J: TRBJ2-7; size: few; DNA: TGCGCCAGCAGCCGGGACAGGGGGAGCTCCTACGAGCAGTACTTC; CDR3: CASSRDRGSSYEQYF
D: TRBD2; V: TRBV10-3; J: TRBJ2-5; size: -; DNA: TGTGCCACCTCAAACGGGTTAGCGGGGGGAACACAAGAGACCCAGTACTTC; CDR3: CATSNGLAGGTQETQYF
D: TRBD2; V: TRBV9; J: TRBJ2-2; size: -; DNA: TGTGCCAGCAGCGCTAGCGGGAGTATAACCGGGGAGCTGTTTTTT; CDR3: CASSASGSITGELFF
D: -; V: TRBV19; J: TRBJ1-5; size: -; DNA: TGTGCCAGTAGTATAGATAGGGGCCCCCAGCATTTT; CDR3: CASSIDRGPQHF
D: TRBD2; V: TRBV10-3; J: TRBJ2-2; size: once; DNA: TGTGCCATCAGCCGACTAGCGGGGACGAACACCGGGGAGCTGTTTTTT; CDR3: CAISRLAGTNTGELFF
D: -; V: TRBV19; J: TRBJ1-4; size: -; DNA: TGTGCCAGTAGCCCAGGGGTGCTAGATGAAAAACTGTTTTTT; CDR3: CASSPGVLDEKLFF
D: -; V: TRBV7-2; J: TRBJ1-5; size: -; DNA: TGTGCCAGCAGCTCGCACCCTAATAGCAATCAGCCCCAGCATTTT; CDR3: CASSSHPNSNQPQHF
D: TRBD1; V: TRBV2; J: TRBJ2-7; size: -; DNA: TGTGCCAGCCTTGAGGGGGCAGGGGTCTACGAGCAGTACTTC; CDR3: CASLEGAGVYEQYF
D: TRBD1; V: TRBV15; J: TRBJ2-7; size: -; DNA: TGTGCCACCAGCAGAGAAGGGACAGGGGTCTTCGAGCAGTACTTC; CDR3: CATSREGTGVFEQYF
D: -; V: TRBV25-1; J: TRBJ2-3; size: -; DNA: TGTGCCACCTCAAGGGGTCTGACAGATACGCAGTATTTT; CDR3: CATSRGLTDTQYF
D: TRBD2; V: TRBV6-2/TRBV6-3; J: TRBJ2-7; size: once; DNA: TGTGCCAGCAGTTCCACTAGCGGGGGGCCTTACGAGCAGTACTTC; CDR3: CASSSTSGGPYEQYF
D: TRBD1; V: TRBV30; J: TRBJ2-5; size: few; DNA: TGTGCCTGGACAAAGGGACAGAAGTACCAAGAGACCCAGTACTTC; CDR3: CAWTKGQKYQETQYF
D: -; V: TRBV4-1; J: TRBJ2-5; size: -; DNA: TGCGCCAGCAGCCAATTTCAGGGAGGAGAGACCCAGTACTTC; CDR3: CASSQFQGGETQYF
D: TRBD1; V: TRBV6-6; J: TRBJ1-2; size: -; DNA: TGTGCCAGCAGCCCCGGGACAGCCGCCTTTGGCTACACCTTC; CDR3: CASSPGTAAFGYTF
D: -; V: TRBV10-3; J: TRBJ1-2; size: -; DNA: TGTGCCATCAGTGTGGGTCAGGGCGACGACTACACCTTC; CDR3: CAISVGQGDDYTF
D: TRBD2; V: TRBV6-5; J: TRBJ2-2; size: -; DNA: TGTGCCAGCCGCCGGGGGGGGGCGAACACCGGGGAGCTGTTTTTT; CDR3: CASRRGGANTGELFF
D: -; V: TRBV2; J: TRBJ2-5; size: few; DNA: TGTGCCAGCAGTAGCTCCACCAGGGAGACCCAGTACTTC; CDR3: CASSSSTRETQYF
D: -; V: TRBV11-3; J: TRBJ2-1; size: -; DNA: TGTGCCAGCAGCTCATGGCAGGGGAATGAGCAGTTCTTC; CDR3: CASSSWQGNEQFF
D: TRBD2; V: TRBV7-6; J: TRBJ2-3; size: once; DNA: TGTGCCAGCAGCTTAAAATTCCGGACTAGCGGTTTCCCAGATACGCAGTATTTT; CDR3: CASSLKFRTSGFPDTQYF
D: -; V: TRBV18; J: TRBJ2-3; size: once; DNA: TGTGCCAGCTCACTGCCGGGACTCTCCGGCGATACGCAGTATTTT; CDR3: CASSLPGLSGDTQYF
D: -; V: TRBV6-6; J: TRBJ1-5; size: -; DNA: TGTGCCAGCACCAAGACAGTTGATAGCAATCAGCCCCAGCATTTT; CDR3: CASTKTVDSNQPQHF
D: -; V: TRBV5-6; J: TRBJ2-1; size: -; DNA: TGTGCCAGCAGCTTGGCGAAAGCTCCCGTCAATGAGCAGTTCTTC; CDR3: CASSLAKAPVNEQFF
D: -; V: TRBV28; J: TRBJ2-1; size: -; DNA: TGTGCCAGCAGTTTGGGTCTAGGGGACTACAATGAGCAGTTCTTC; CDR3: CASSLGLGDYNEQFF
D: -; V: TRBV5-4; J: TRBJ2-2; size: -; DNA: TGTGCCAGCAGCTTGGGACACGGGAACACCGGGGAGCTGTTTTTT; CDR3: CASSLGHGNTGELFF
D: TRBD1; V: TRBV4-3; J: TRBJ2-1; size: -; DNA: TGCGCCAGCAGCCTTCTCCGACAGGGTTTCTACAATGAGCAGTTCTTC; CDR3: CASSLLRQGFYNEQFF
D: TRBD1; V: TRBV6-5; J: TRBJ2-2; size: -; DNA: TGTGCCAGCAGGGACAGGGGCACCGGGGAGCTGTTTTTT; CDR3: CASRDRGTGELFF
D: -; V: TRBV7-9; J: TRBJ1-1; size: -; DNA: TGTGCCAGCAGCTTAGCTCTTGAAGCTTTCTTT; CDR3: CASSLALEAFF
D: -; V: TRBV28; J: TRBJ1-2; size: -; DNA: TGTGCCAGCAGTTTAGGACGGGAAGGGGGCTACACCTTC; CDR3: CASSLGREGGYTF
D: -; V: TRBV15; J: TRBJ1-5; size: few; DNA: TGTGCCACCAGCAGAGATTTAAGGGGAAATCAGCCCCAGCATTTT; CDR3: CATSRDLRGNQPQHF
D: TRBD1; V: TRBV28; J: TRBJ2-7; size: -; DNA: TGTGCCAGCAGCATTGGCGGGACAGGGGCCGCCTACGAGCAGTACTTC; CDR3: CASSIGGTGAAYEQYF
D: TRBD2; V: TRBV24-1; J: TRBJ2-1; size: -; DNA: TGTGCCACCAGTGGGACTAGCGGGTTGAGAAATGAGCAGTTCTTC; CDR3: CATSGTSGLRNEQFF
D: -; V: TRBV9; J: TRBJ1-6; size: few; DNA: TGTGCCAGCAGCGTAAGGGACTTGGGCTCCTATAATTCACCCCTCCACTTT; CDR3: CASSVRDLGSYNSPLHF
D: TRBD1; V: TRBV6-2/TRBV6-3; J: TRBJ1-1; size: -; DNA: TGTGCCAGCAGTTACCGGGACAGGGCGGACACTGAAGCTTTCTTT; CDR3: CASSYRDRADTEAFF
D: TRBD2; V: TRBV10-2; J: TRBJ2-7; size: -; DNA: TGCGCCAGCAGTGAGTCGCTGCTAGCGGGGGGGCCCGGCGAGCAGTACTTC; CDR3: CASSESLLAGGPGEQYF
D: TRBD1; V: TRBV7-3; J: TRBJ2-1; size: -; DNA: TGTGCCAGCAGCCCCATAGACAGGGTTTTTACTTCCTACAATGAGCAGTTCTTC; CDR3: CASSPIDRVFTSYNEQFF
D: -; V: TRBV11-2; J: TRBJ2-7; size: -; DNA: TGTGCCAGCAGCTTAACAGGGCTCGGCGAGCAGTACTTC; CDR3: CASSLTGLGEQYF
D: TRBD2; V: TRBV9; J: TRBJ2-3; size: -; DNA: TGTGCCAGCAGCCACCAGGTGCGGGGGGGCCTCTCAGATACGCAGTATTTT; CDR3: CASSHQVRGGLSDTQYF
D: TRBD1; V: TRBV4-3; J: TRBJ1-2; size: -; DNA: TGCGCCAGCGCCATAACCCGGACAGGCTATGGCTACACCTTC; CDR3: CASAITRTGYGYTF
D: -; V: TRBV18; J: TRBJ1-5; size: once; DNA: TGTGCCAGCTCACCATTGGAGAGCAATCAGCCCCAGCATTTT; CDR3: CASSPLESNQPQHF
D: -; V: TRBV27; J: TRBJ2-7; size: -; DNA: TGTGCCAGCAGTTGGAGCTCCACGGGACAAGGCGAGCAGTACTTC; CDR3: CASSWSSTGQGEQYF
D: TRBD2; V: TRBV28; J: TRBJ2-1; size: -; DNA: TGTGCCAGCAGTAAGACTAGCGAGAGTGAGCAGTTCTTC; CDR3: CASSKTSESEQFF